The source of this T cell receptor (beta chain) is a study of blood T cell repertoires in COVID-19. Study in general: Both acute and convalescent COVID-19 samples were obtained from the United States, Italy and Spain. Sources were T cells, B-cell-depleted T cells, or PBMCs; the material itself was cDNA or gDNA.

The CDR3 has 13 amino acids. Germline CDR1 is LGHDT and CDR2 is YNNKEL (reference sequence). Trimming pared 1 base from V and 3 bases from J, leaving 6 bases between. The authors' processing: How many nucleated cells were present was estimated from reference gene primer amplification. Sequencing was performed with immunoSEQ multiplex PCR; in TCRdb, only in-frame clones are kept and a portion is missing. V and J calls and clone size are given by that table; D and trimming were obtained from the DNA. The sample lists 60,000 to 75,000 clones, roughly 91% occurring once. This receptor was obtained from a human donor in a cohort sampled during active COVID-19. The chain combines TRBV3-1 (or the pseudogene TRBV3-2) with TRBJ2-5; D is uncertain. The material sequenced was peripheral blood. In DNA form, the CDR3 reads TGTGCCAGCAGCCAAGGCGTAGAAGAGACCCAGTACTTC. Protein product: CASSQGVEETQYF.